The text below deals with one T cell receptor (beta chain). Its antigen is as yet unknown. Trimming at V came to 3 bases and at J to 8 bases, leaving 21 bases not matched to a gene. CDR1 MGHRA and CDR2 YSYEKL come from the germline V gene. This CDR3 region has 19 residues. This sample was included in a study of T cells in Graves' hyperthyroidism and ophthalmopathy. General observations from the study: Clonotypes that were expanded in thyroid above 0.001 mostly appeared in blood too.

There were TCR beta CDR3 regions amplified from RNA transcripts. The primer set for the first-round RT-PCR of the TCR CDR3 was HTBI. TCRdb called the multiplex PCR reads again in MiXCR, with one record for every CDR3 protein. The table has a few hundred thousand distinct CDR3 sequences, approximately 15% seen once. The chain carries TRBV4-1 and TRBJ2-2; 7 bases match TRBD2. The specimen was blood. This TCR was recovered from a woman between 40 and 50 years old with Graves' hyperthyroidism that later progressed to Graves' ophthalmopathy. The CDR3: CASSQVAGAPLRRLGELFF. The DNA of the CDR3 is TGCGCCAGCAGCCAGGTGGCGGGAGCCCCTCTGCGCAGGTTAGGGGAGCTGTTTTTT.